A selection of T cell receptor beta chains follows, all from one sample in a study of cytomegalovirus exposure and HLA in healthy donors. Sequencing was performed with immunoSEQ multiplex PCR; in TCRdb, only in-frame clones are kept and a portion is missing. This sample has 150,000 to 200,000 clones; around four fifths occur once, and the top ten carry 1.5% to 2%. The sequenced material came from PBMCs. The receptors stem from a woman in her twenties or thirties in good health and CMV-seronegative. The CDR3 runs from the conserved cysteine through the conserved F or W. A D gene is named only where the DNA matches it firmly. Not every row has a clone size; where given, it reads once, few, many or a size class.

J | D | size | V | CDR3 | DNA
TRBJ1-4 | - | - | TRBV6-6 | CASSYSIQGDEKLFF | TGTGCCAGCAGTTACTCGATTCAGGGTGATGAAAAACTGTTTTTT
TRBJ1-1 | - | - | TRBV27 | CASSLWGVDTEAFF | TGTGCCAGCAGTTTATGGGGGGTCGACACTGAAGCTTTCTTT
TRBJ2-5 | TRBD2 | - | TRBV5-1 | CASSLATASGGEETQYF | TGCGCCAGCAGCTTGGCCACGGCTAGCGGGGGGGAAGAGACCCAGTACTTC
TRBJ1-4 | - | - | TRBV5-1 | CASSLAAGLNEKLFF | TGCGCCAGCAGCTTGGCGGCAGGTCTTAATGAAAAACTGTTTTTT
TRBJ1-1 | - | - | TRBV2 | CASSEARGLRIEAFF | TGTGCCAGCAGTGAAGCGCGGGGGCTGCGGATTGAAGCTTTCTTT
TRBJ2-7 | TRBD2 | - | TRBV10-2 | CASRGGAAYEQYF | TGCGCCAGCCGCGGGGGGGCCGCGTACGAGCAGTACTTC
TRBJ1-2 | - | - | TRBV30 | CASLRGGGVGYTF | TGTGCCTCTTTAAGGGGGGGCGGGGTCGGCTACACCTTC
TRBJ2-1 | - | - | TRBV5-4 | CASSTQLDREQFF | TGTGCCAGCAGCACCCAACTAGATCGGGAGCAGTTCTTC
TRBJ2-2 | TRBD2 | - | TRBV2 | CASRERGVNTGELFF | TGTGCCAGCAGAGAACGGGGGGTGAACACCGGGGAGCTGTTTTTT
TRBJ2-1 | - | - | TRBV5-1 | CASSAQAGALVEQFF | TGCGCCAGCAGCGCTCAGGCGGGGGCCCTTGTTGAGCAGTTCTTC
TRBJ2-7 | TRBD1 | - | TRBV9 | CASSPRDRVNEQYF | TGTGCCAGCAGCCCCCGGGACAGGGTTAACGAGCAGTACTTC
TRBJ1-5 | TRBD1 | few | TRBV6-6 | CATKPPDRSNQPQHF | TGTGCCACCAAACCCCCGGACAGGAGCAATCAGCCCCAGCATTTT
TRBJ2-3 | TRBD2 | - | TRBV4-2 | CASVSGVRATDTQYF | TGTGCCAGCGTTAGCGGGGTGAGGGCCACAGATACGCAGTATTTT
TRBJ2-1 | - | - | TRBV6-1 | CASTEAGTGYNEQFF | TGTGCCAGCACCGAAGCGGGGACAGGTTACAATGAGCAGTTCTTC
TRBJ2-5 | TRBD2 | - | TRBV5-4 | CASSLSGGFGETQYF | TGTGCCAGCAGCTTGAGCGGGGGGTTTGGGGAGACCCAGTACTTC
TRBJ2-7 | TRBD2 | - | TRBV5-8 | CASSREGVSYEQYF | TGTGCCAGCAGCCGGGAGGGGGTCTCCTACGAGCAGTACTTC
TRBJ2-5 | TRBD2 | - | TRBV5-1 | CASSLELAGGHAKTQYF | TGCGCCAGCAGCTTGGAACTAGCGGGGGGGCACGCAAAGACCCAGTACTTC
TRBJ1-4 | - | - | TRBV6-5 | CASSRLINEKLFF | TGTGCCAGCAGTCGACTGATTAATGAAAAACTGTTTTTT
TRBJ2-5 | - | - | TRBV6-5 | CASRQRGATGETQYF | TGTGCCAGCAGGCAACGGGGGGCGACAGGAGAGACCCAGTACTTC
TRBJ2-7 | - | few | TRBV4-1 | CASSPLLLSHEQYF | TGCGCCAGCAGCCCCCTCCTCCTCTCTCACGAGCAGTACTTC
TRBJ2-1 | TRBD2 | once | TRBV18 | CASSLYNGAGGSSYNEQFF | TGTGCCAGCTCACTCTATAACGGAGCGGGGGGAAGCTCCTACAATGAGCAGTTCTTC
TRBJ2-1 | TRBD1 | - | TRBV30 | CAWSPLGGQGRCEQFF | TGTGCCTGGAGCCCCCTGGGGGGACAGGGTCGGTGTGAGCAGTTCTTC
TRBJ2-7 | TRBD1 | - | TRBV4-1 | CASSTGQGAYEQYF | TGCGCCAGCAGCACGGGACAGGGCGCCTACGAGCAGTACTTC
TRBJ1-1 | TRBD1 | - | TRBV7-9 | CASSLVTGSGTEAFF | TGTGCCAGCAGCTTGGTGACAGGGTCGGGCACTGAAGCTTTCTTT
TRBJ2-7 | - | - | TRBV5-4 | CASSLVGGSYEQYF | TGTGCCAGCAGCCTCGTGGGGGGAAGCTACGAGCAGTACTTC
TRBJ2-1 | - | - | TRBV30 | CAWSVGGTFYNEQFF | TGTGCCTGGAGTGTTGGTGGGACATTTTACAATGAGCAGTTCTTC
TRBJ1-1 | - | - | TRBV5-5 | CASSLATVNTEAFF | TGTGCCAGCAGCTTGGCCACAGTGAACACTGAAGCTTTCTTT
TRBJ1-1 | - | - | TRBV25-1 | CASSDGRLNTEAFF | TGTGCCAGCAGTGATGGCAGACTTAACACTGAAGCTTTCTTT
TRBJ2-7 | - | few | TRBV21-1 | CASSKASLLRKQYF | TGTGCCAGCAGCAAAGCGAGTCTACTGCGTAAGCAGTACTTC
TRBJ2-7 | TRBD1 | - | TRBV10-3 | CAISGRDRETEQYF | TGTGCCATCAGCGGCCGGGACAGGGAGACCGAGCAGTACTTC
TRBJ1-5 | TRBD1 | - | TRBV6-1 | CASSDLGQGGQPQHF | TGTGCCAGCAGTGACCTGGGACAGGGCGGTCAGCCCCAGCATTTT
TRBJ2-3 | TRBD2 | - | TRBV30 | CAWRPAGGRLAQYF | TGTGCCTGGAGGCCAGCGGGGGGGCGCCTCGCGCAGTATTTT
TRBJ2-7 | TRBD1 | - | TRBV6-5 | CASSYRSDRVTYEQYF | TGTGCCAGCAGTTACCGATCGGACAGGGTTACCTACGAGCAGTACTTC
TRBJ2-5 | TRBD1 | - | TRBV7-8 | CASSLVGLTGSQETQYF | TGTGCCAGCAGCTTAGTCGGACTGACAGGGTCCCAAGAGACCCAGTACTTC
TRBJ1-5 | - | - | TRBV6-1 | CASSFRGAGNQPQHF | TGTGCCAGCAGTTTCAGGGGTGCGGGCAATCAGCCCCAGCATTTT
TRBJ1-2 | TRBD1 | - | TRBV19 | CASSLPPGQGYGYTF | TGTGCCAGTAGTCTCCCCCCTGGACAGGGCTATGGCTACACCTTC
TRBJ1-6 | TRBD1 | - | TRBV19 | CASGTGIYNSPLHF | TGTGCCAGCGGGACAGGGATATATAATTCACCCCTCCACTTT
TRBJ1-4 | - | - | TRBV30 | CAWSWSRGTNEKLFF | TGTGCCTGGAGTTGGAGTAGGGGTACTAATGAAAAACTGTTTTTT
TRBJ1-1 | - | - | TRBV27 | CASRWQGGNTEAFF | TGTGCCAGCAGGTGGCAGGGTGGAAACACTGAAGCTTTCTTT
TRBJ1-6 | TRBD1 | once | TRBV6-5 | CASSPGTGNSPLHF | TGTGCCAGCAGTCCCGGGACAGGAAATTCACCCCTCCACTTT
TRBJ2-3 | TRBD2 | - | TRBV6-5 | CASSYGLAGADTQYF | TGTGCCAGCAGTTACGGACTAGCGGGAGCAGATACGCAGTATTTT
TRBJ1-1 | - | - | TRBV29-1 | CSVARVMNTEAFF | TGCAGCGTTGCTCGGGTCATGAACACTGAAGCTTTCTTT
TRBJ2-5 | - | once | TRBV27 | CASKGLAGRETQYF | TGTGCCAGCAAAGGGTTGGCGGGGCGAGAGACCCAGTACTTC